The next 11 T cell receptor beta chains were all read from a single sample in a study of post-analysis software for immune sequencing data. These receptors have no known antigen. Study results and caveats: In patients, TRBV5-6, TRBV5-1 and TRBV20-1 belonged to 4 or 5 TRBV segments found more frequently than in controls.

Built from TCR beta cDNA, the libraries had unique molecular identifiers in them. TCRdb re-analysed the PCR reads in MiXCR, keeping a single row per CDR3 protein. The data contain some 260,000 distinct CDR3 sequences, 30% to 45% of them seen just once; the ten biggest clones take up more than 4%. Input material: blood. These receptors came from a girl aged 5 to 17 with multiple sclerosis.

The table lists this clonotype with many counts. The rearrangement links TRBV28 to TRBJ2-5, with D possibly TRBD1 on 5 matching bases. Germline V gives CDR1 MDHEN, CDR2 SYDVKM. V lost 6 bases to trimming and J lost 5 bases, with 16 bases between them. This CDR3 is 14 amino acids long. The CDR3 nucleotides read TGTGCCAGCAGCATCAGACAGCCGCGGGAGACCCAGTACTTC. Protein: CASSIRQPRETQYF.

Ten or more counts support this clonotype. The chain links TRBV3-1 to TRBJ1-2; D remains ambiguous. Germline V gene data show CDR1 as LGHDT and CDR2 as YNNKEL (reference sequence). The CDR3 covers 15 residues. The germline V and J ends were trimmed by 0 bases and 0 bases, with 8 bases remaining between them. CDR3 region: CASSQDSSANYGYTF. CDR3 DNA: TGTGCCAGCAGCCAAGATAGCTCAGCTAACTATGGCTACACCTTC. Complete variable domain (other parts from reference TRBV3-1 and TRBJ1-2): DTAVSQTPKYLVTQMGNDKSIKCEQNLGHDTMYWYKQDSKKFLKIMFSYNNKELIINETVPNRFSPKSPDKAHLNLHINSLELGDSAVYFCASSQDSSANYGYTFGSGTRLTVV.

This clonotype was counted at least ten times. The rearrangement joins TRBV5-5 to TRBJ2-3; no clear D gene. The V end lost 0 bases, the J end lost 0 bases, and 8 bases lay between the germline ends. CDR1 SGHKS and CDR2 YYEKEE come from the germline V gene (reference sequence). The CDR3 sequence is 15 residues long. The CDR3 DNA is TGTGCCAGCAGCTTGGGAGGACCGAGCACAGATACGCAGTATTTT. Translating it yields CASSLGGPSTDTQYF. Supplemented by reference TRBV5-5 and TRBJ2-3, the full variable domain reads DAGVTQSPTHLIKTRGQQVTLRCSPISGHKSVSWYQQVLGQGPQFIFQYYEKEERGRGNFPDRFSARQFPNYSSELNVNALLLGDSALYLCASSLGGPSTDTQYFGPGTRLTVL.

The genes are TRBV25-1 and TRBJ1-5; D may be TRBD1 (5 bases). V lost 5 bases to trimming and J lost 11 bases, with 10 bases between them. Germline V gene sequence: CDR1 MGHDK, CDR2 SYGVNS. The CDR3 has 11 residues. In nucleotides, the CDR3 is TGTGCCAGCAGTTCTGGCAGGGCCCAGCATTTT. It codes for CASSSGRAQHF.

This clonotype occurred once. The CDR3 nucleotides read TGCAGTGCTAGGGAAGGGGGGGCTTTTATCAATCAGCCCCAGCATTTT. Protein product: CSAREGGAFINQPQHF. The genes are TRBV20-1 and TRBJ1-5, with D perhaps TRBD1 (6 bases). The CDR3 runs to 16 residues. CDR1 is DFQATT and CDR2 is SNEGSKA in the germline V gene (reference sequence). Between the trimmed V and J ends, which lost 3 bases and 3 bases, there was a span of 18 bases.

This clonotype was observed at least ten times. The chain has TRBV29-1 and TRBJ1-4; no definite D call. Deletions cut 0 bases from V and 12 bases from J, with 20 bases between. This CDR3 is built from 15 residues. Germline-derived CDR1 and CDR2 are SQVTM and ANQGSEA. For the CDR3, the DNA is TGCAGCGTTGAAGACCCGTCCATGGCCGTCCCAGAACTGTTTTTT. Translated: CSVEDPSMAVPELFF.

As for this clonotype: A read error is possible here, since a much larger clone lies one base away. The chain is built from TRBV3-1 and TRBJ1-2; D not resolved. This CDR3 is built from 14 residues. V was trimmed by 4 bases and J by 10 bases, leaving 19 bases between them. In germline, CDR1 is LGHDT, CDR2 YNNKEL (reference sequence). CDR3: CASSPSSQTHDYTF. CDR3 sequence (DNA): TGTGCCAGCAGCCCTTCCTCCCAGACTCATGACTACACCTTC. Supplemented by reference TRBV3-1 and TRBJ1-2, the full variable domain reads DTAVSQTPKYLVTQMGNDKSIKCEQNLGHDTMYWYKQDSKKFLKIMFSYNNKELIINETVPNRFSPKSPDKAHLNLHINSLELGDSAVYFCASSPSSQTHDYTFGSGTRLTVV.

This clonotype was seen more than once but under ten times. V gene TRBV18 combines with J gene TRBJ2-1, with D unclear. Trimming took 2 bases from V and 5 from J, leaving 7 bases between them. CDR1 KGHSH and CDR2 LQKENI come from the germline V gene. The CDR3 covers 13 residues. The CDR3 is CASSPGIHNEQFF. Written as DNA, the CDR3 is TGTGCCAGCTCACCAGGCATCCACAATGAGCAGTTCTTC.

Worth noting for this clonotype: This sequence may be a read error, since a much larger clone differs from it by one base. The chain links TRBV3-1 to TRBJ1-2; D is unresolved. The CDR3 is made up of 14 amino acids. From germline, CDR1 is LGHDT and CDR2 YNNKEL (reference sequence). In DNA, the CDR3 is TGTACCAGCAGCCCTTCCTCCCAGACTCATGGCTACACCTTC. It is translated as CTSSPSSQTHGYTF.

The chain uses TRBV7-6 and TRBJ2-1, with 8 bases matching TRBD1. Germline loops: CDR1 SGHVS, CDR2 FNYEAQ. The CDR3 totals 16 residues. J was trimmed by 8 bases and V by 1 base; bases with no gene match: 10. The CDR3 reads CASSLERTGRYDEQFF. The CDR3 DNA is TGTGCCAGCAGCTTAGAACGGACAGGGAGGTATGATGAGCAGTTCTTC.

The V call is TRBV7-2, the J call TRBJ2-2; 9 bases align to TRBD2. With 7 bases clipped from V and 7 bases from J, the junction kept 10 bases outside the gene matches. The CDR3 sequence is 15 residues long. From germline, CDR1 is SGHTA and CDR2 FQGNSA. The CDR3 DNA reads TGTGCCAGCATCCGGGCTAGCGGGGTGGGCGGGGAGCTGTTTTTT. Translating gives CASIRASGVGGELFF.